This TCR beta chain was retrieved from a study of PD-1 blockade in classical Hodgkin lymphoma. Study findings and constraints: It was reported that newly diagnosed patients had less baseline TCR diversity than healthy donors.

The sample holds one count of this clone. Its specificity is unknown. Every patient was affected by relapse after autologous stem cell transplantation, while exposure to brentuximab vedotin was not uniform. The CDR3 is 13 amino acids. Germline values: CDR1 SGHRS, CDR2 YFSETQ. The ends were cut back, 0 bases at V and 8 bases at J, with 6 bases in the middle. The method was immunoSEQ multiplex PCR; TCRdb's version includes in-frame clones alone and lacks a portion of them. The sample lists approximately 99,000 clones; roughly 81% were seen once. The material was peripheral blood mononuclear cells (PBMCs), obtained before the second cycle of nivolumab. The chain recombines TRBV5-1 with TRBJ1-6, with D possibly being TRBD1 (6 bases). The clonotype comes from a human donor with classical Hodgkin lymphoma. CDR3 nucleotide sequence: TGCGCCAGCAGCTTGGACAGGGATTCACCCCTCCACTTT. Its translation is CASSLDRDSPLHF.